This TCR beta chain stems from a study of cytomegalovirus exposure and HLA in healthy donors. This CDR3 has 15 residues. V was clipped by 2 bases and J by 5 bases; unmatched bases: 4. Germline lookup yields CDR1 SEHNR and CDR2 FQNEAQ (reference sequence). Donors had nominal health at sampling but likely had unrecorded immune exposures. Notes on the study in general: Immune exposure was documented only through CMV serostatus.

With 60 Vbeta and 13 Jbeta primers, the PCR was carried out. Original data processing: In a later analysis, the count reached 80 million or so unique TCR beta chains, with 9 million to 11 million shared. Clones were read by immunoSEQ multiplex PCR, and TCRdb kept only the in-frame ones, dropping some. V and J calls and clone size follow that table, whereas D and trimming were derived from the DNA. The sample shows around 100,000 clones, 70% of them seen only once. A remark on this clone: Its antigen is not known.

The clonotype comes from a middle-aged man in good health and CMV-seropositive. V is TRBV7-9 and J is TRBJ2-2; 8 bases agree with TRBD2. Sequenced: PBMCs. The CDR3 loop reads CASSLILAATGELFF. The CDR3 nucleotides read TGTGCCAGCAGCTTAATACTAGCGGCAACCGGGGAGCTGTTTTTT.